These T cell receptor beta chains were read from a single sample in a study of cytomegalovirus exposure and HLA in healthy donors. Repertoires were generated with immunoSEQ multiplex PCR, while TCRdb's copy carries only in-frame clones and drops some. Here the sample spans 150,000 to 200,000 clones, nearly 80% being singletons. Input material: PBMCs. The receptors were sampled from a woman aged 25 to 39 in good health and CMV-seropositive. Both conserved end residues are part of each CDR3. The D gene is left open where the match is weak. Rows give clone size only sometimes, using once, few, many, or a class for an expanded clone.

cdr3_aa cdr3_nt j_call d_call v_call clone_size
CASSRGSGNTIYF TGCGCCAGCAGTCGGGGCTCTGGAAACACCATATATTTT TRBJ1-3 NA TRBV5-1 NA
CASSLSVNYLEKLFF TGTGCCAGCAGCTTATCGGTGAACTACTTGGAAAAACTGTTTTTT TRBJ1-4 NA TRBV11-2 once
CASSLDTRSGANVLTF TGTGCCAGCAGCCTCGACACTAGATCTGGGGCCAACGTCCTGACTTTC TRBJ2-6 NA TRBV28 NA
CASSLGRGMHGYTF TGTGCCAGCAGCTTAGGTCGGGGGATGCATGGCTACACCTTC TRBJ1-2 NA TRBV7-2 once
CASSLMLAGGTQYF TGTGCCAGCAGCTTAATGCTAGCGGGAGGGACCCAGTACTTC TRBJ2-5 TRBD2 TRBV7-9 NA
CASSLGQVNTEAFF TGCGCCAGCAGTCTCGGACAGGTGAACACTGAAGCTTTCTTT TRBJ1-1 TRBD1 TRBV10-1 NA
CASSLFNNEQFF TGTGCCAGCAGTTTATTTAACAATGAGCAGTTCTTC TRBJ2-1 NA TRBV28 few
CASSASTGGGEKLFF TGTGCCAGCAGCGCCTCGACAGGGGGAGGTGAAAAACTGTTTTTT TRBJ1-4 TRBD1 TRBV9 NA
CASTPSGPLRNEQFF TGTGCCAGCACCCCCAGCGGACCACTCCGCAATGAGCAGTTCTTC TRBJ2-1 NA TRBV7-2 NA
CASSVSAGRGETQYF TGTGCCAGCAGCGTATCAGCAGGGCGGGGAGAGACCCAGTACTTC TRBJ2-5 NA TRBV9 NA
CASSRQGETEAFF TGTGCCAGCAGCAGGCAGGGGGAGACTGAAGCTTTCTTT TRBJ1-1 TRBD1 TRBV7-6 NA
CASSPGQGAYEQYF TGTGCCAGCAGTCCGGGACAGGGGGCCTACGAGCAGTACTTC TRBJ2-7 TRBD1 TRBV6-5 NA
CASDPGTGGVKLFF TGTGCCAGTGATCCCGGGACAGGGGGCGTAAAACTGTTTTTT TRBJ1-4 TRBD1 TRBV6-1 NA
CASSQETGGPWEQYF TGCGCCAGCAGCCAAGAAACGGGGGGCCCTTGGGAGCAGTACTTC TRBJ2-7 NA TRBV4-1 once
CASSSRQGPYSNQPQHF TGTGCCAGCAGCTCCCGACAGGGACCTTATAGCAATCAGCCCCAGCATTTT TRBJ1-5 TRBD1 TRBV7-2 few
CASSGASTYNEQFF TGTGCCAGCAGCGGGGCGAGCACTTACAATGAGCAGTTCTTC TRBJ2-1 NA TRBV11-3 NA
CASSQDRGAMREQYF TGCGCCAGCAGCCAGGATCGGGGGGCTATGCGGGAGCAGTACTTC TRBJ2-7 NA TRBV4-1 NA
CASSLEGASGYEQYF TGCGCCAGCAGCTTGGAAGGGGCTAGCGGCTACGAGCAGTACTTC TRBJ2-7 TRBD2 TRBV5-1 NA